The clone carrying this TCR beta chain was detected only a few times. This sample was taken from a study of T cells in Graves' hyperthyroidism and ophthalmopathy. CDR1 is SNHLY, CDR2 FYNNEI, per germline. The V end was cut by 7 bases, the J end by 1 base, with 13 bases between. This CDR3 is built from 15 residues. RNA transcripts gave rise to amplified TCR beta CDR3 regions. The primer set for the first-round RT-PCR of the TCR CDR3 was HTBI. One entry per CDR3 protein results from TCRdb running MiXCR on the multiplex PCR reads. The sample includes 550,000 to 600,000 distinct CDR3 sequences, 46% seen only once; the top ten take around 20%.

This TCR came from an adult woman with Graves' disease, either hyperthyroidism or ophthalmopathy (not recorded which). V gene TRBV2 combines with J gene TRBJ2-2; the D gene is possibly TRBD2 (6 bases). The sample comprised peripheral blood or thyroid tissue (not recorded which). This CDR3 reads CASIGGGRNTGELFF. The DNA of the CDR3 is TGTGCCAGCATCGGTGGGGGGAGGAACACCGGGGAGCTGTTTTTT.